This TCR beta chain emerged from a study of T cell responses to AZD1222 COVID-19 vaccine. The data were produced by immunoSEQ multiplex PCR, yet TCRdb's version contains in-frame clones alone and is incomplete. The sample shows 120,000 to 150,000 clones, 92% of them seen only once. The germline V and J ends were trimmed by 7 bases and 5 bases, with 11 bases remaining between them. Germline V CDR1 and CDR2: MNHEY, SVGAGI. CDR3 size: 12 residues. This material consisted of peripheral blood, taken 28 days after the second AZD1222 dose. The V call is TRBV6-5, the J call TRBJ1-1, with D maybe TRBD1 (6 bases). The sequence came from an adult who received the AZD1222 COVID-19 vaccine. The CDR3 DNA is TGTGCCAGCATCTTCAGGGGTACTGAAGCTTTCTTT. Translation: CASIFRGTEAFF.